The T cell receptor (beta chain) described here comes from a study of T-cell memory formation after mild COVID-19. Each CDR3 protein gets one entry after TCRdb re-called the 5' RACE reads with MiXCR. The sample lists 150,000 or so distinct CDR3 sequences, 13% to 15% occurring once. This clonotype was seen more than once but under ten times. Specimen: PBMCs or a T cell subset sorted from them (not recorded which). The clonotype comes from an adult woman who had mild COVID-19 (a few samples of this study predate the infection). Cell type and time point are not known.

CDR3 sequence reads: CAPRGKVGGIAYEQYF. The DNA of the CDR3 is TGTGCCCCCCGAGGTAAAGTCGGGGGAATCGCCTACGAGCAGTACTTC. The rearrangement links TRBV24-1 to TRBJ2-7; possibly TRBD2 for D (6 bases). The V gene's germline CDR1 is KGHDR and CDR2 SFDVKD. The V end lost 12 bases, the J end lost 2 bases, and 25 bases lay between the germline ends. The CDR3 has 16 residues.